The 2 T cell receptor beta chains below come from one sample, sequenced in a study of T cells in Graves' hyperthyroidism and ophthalmopathy. TCR beta CDR3 regions were amplified from RNA transcripts. The study used the HTBI primer set for a first-round RT-PCR of the TCR CDR3. A single record per CDR3 protein comes from TCRdb applying MiXCR to the multiplex PCR reads. There are some 650,000 distinct CDR3 sequences in the sample; about a sixth occur only once, and roughly 3.5% lies in the top ten. Sequencing was performed on blood. The receptor set was obtained from a woman in her thirties or forties with Graves' ophthalmopathy.

The chain carries TRBV7-9 and TRBJ2-3; D perhaps matches TRBD2 (7 bases). V was cut by 5 bases and J by 0 bases, with 15 bases left in between. Germline V gene data show CDR1 as SEHNR and CDR2 as FQNEAQ (reference sequence). The CDR3 runs to 16 residues. The CDR3 nucleotides are TGTGCCAGCAGCCTAGGGGGGGACACTAGCACAGATACGCAGTATTTT. Protein: CASSLGGDTSTDTQYF.

There are a few counts of this clonotype. The rearrangement links TRBV3-1 to TRBJ2-1; tentatively, D is TRBD2 (5 bases). The V gene lost 4 bases and the J gene lost 5 bases, with 15 bases spanning the gap. The germline V gene encodes CDR1 LGHDT and CDR2 YNNKEL (reference sequence). The CDR3 has 15 amino acids. CDR3 nucleotides: TGTGCCAGCAGCCCATCCGGGAATCGAGACAATGAGCAGTTCTTC. This translates into CASSPSGNRDNEQFF.